The next 23 T cell receptor beta chains were all read from a single sample in a study of CD8 T cells in ankylosing spondylitis. TCRdb redid the calling of the 5' RACE reads with MiXCR, one entry per CDR3 protein. The sample records some 250,000 distinct CDR3 sequences, about 24% being singletons. The sequencing sample was made of blood, either unsorted or a sorted T cell fraction (not recorded which). These receptors all stem from a male donor with ankylosing spondylitis or in good health (not recorded which).

This clonotype was picked up many times. The rearrangement joins TRBV12-3 or TRBV12-4 to TRBJ2-7; D is unclear. The CDR3 consists of 14 residues. Trimming took 1 base from V and 4 from J, leaving 11 bases between them. The CDR3 bases are TGTGCCAGCAGTTTAGGACCAGCTGTGTACGAGCAGTACTTC. This sequence encodes CASSLGPAVYEQYF.

This clonotype showed up just a few times. This chain joins TRBV6-5 and TRBJ1-2; no clear D. Deletions cut 0 bases from V and 2 bases from J, with 7 bases between. Germline CDR1 MNHEY, CDR2 SVGAGI. The CDR3 loop spans 14 amino acids. The CDR3 region is CASSYSAANYGYTF. In DNA, the CDR3 is TGTGCCAGCAGTTACTCGGCAGCAAACTATGGCTACACCTTC.

Many counts were recorded for this clonotype. The chain employs TRBV10-1 and TRBJ1-1, with D hard to call. This CDR3 is built from 13 residues. Germline V lookup: CDR1 WNHNN, CDR2 SYGVQD (reference sequence). Trimming cost V 4 bases and J 7 bases, with 13 bases left between them. CDR3 region: CASSVDLVGEAFF. CDR3 DNA sequence: TGCGCCAGCAGTGTGGACCTGGTGGGTGAAGCTTTCTTT.

This clonotype has a count of ten or more. This chain links TRBV27 with TRBJ2-7; D not resolved. The CDR3 totals 13 residues. The V gene lost 0 bases and the J gene lost 6 bases, with 9 bases spanning the gap. From germline, CDR1 is MNHEY and CDR2 SMNVEV (reference sequence). The CDR3 region has the DNA TGTGCCAGCAGTTTATCGATCGGTACCGAGCAGTACTTC. It translates to CASSLSIGTEQYF.

This clonotype was found many times. V and J are TRBV29-1 and TRBJ2-3; 9 positions agree with TRBD2. There are 13 residues in the CDR3. Per the germline V gene, CDR1 is SQVTM and CDR2 is ANQGSEA. V was pared by 5 bases and J by 2 bases, with 2 bases of the junction left unmatched. CDR3 amino acids: CSVSGGNTDTQYF. CDR3 DNA sequence: TGCAGCGTTAGCGGGGGGAACACAGATACGCAGTATTTT.

This clonotype came up many times. CDR3 bases: TGTGCCAGCAGTTTGTATACTGGTACCCTTAATGAAAAACTGTTTTTT. Its protein product is CASSLYTGTLNEKLFF. The rearrangement links TRBV12-3 or TRBV12-4 to TRBJ1-4, with D unclear. The CDR3 totals 16 residues. V lost 3 bases and J lost 4, with 15 bases in between.

This clonotype was detected only once. The chain carries TRBV2 and TRBJ2-5; 8 positions match TRBD1. The CDR3 is 14 residues long. Trimming took 6 bases from V and 5 from J; bases not matched to a gene: 8. Germline-derived CDR1 and CDR2 are SNHLY and FYNNEI. CDR3 region: CASRTGVHVETQYF. CDR3 bases: TGTGCCAGCAGGACAGGGGTCCATGTGGAGACCCAGTACTTC.

This clonotype has a handful of counts. The chain has TRBV18 and TRBJ2-5, with 9 bases fitting TRBD1. Germline lookup yields CDR1 KGHSH and CDR2 LQKENI. The ends lost 6 bases at V and 2 bases at J; junction bases unmatched: 7. CDR3 size: 15 residues. The CDR3 coding sequence is TGTGCCAGCTCCCCCGGGACAGGGTCGCAAGAGACCCAGTACTTC. Protein product: CASSPGTGSQETQYF.

This clonotype rates as medium-sized. The V and J genes are TRBV29-1 and TRBJ2-1; 10 bases are shared with TRBD1. The CDR3 runs 13 residues. CDR1 SQVTM and CDR2 ANQGSEA come from the germline V gene. The V and J ends lost 4 bases and 3 bases, in that order; junction bases with no gene match: 0. This chain's CDR3 is CSVGTGGYNEQFF. The CDR3 region has the DNA TGCAGCGTTGGGACAGGGGGCTACAATGAGCAGTTCTTC.

CDR3 sequence (DNA): TGTGCCATCAGTGATGTGGCGGGCTACGAGCAGTACTTC. Translated, it gives CAISDVAGYEQYF. The rearrangement uses TRBV10-3 and TRBJ2-7; D possibly corresponds to TRBD2 (5 bases). The germline CDR1 and CDR2 sequences are ENHRY and SYGVKD. The CDR3 length is 13 residues. Trimming pared 3 bases from V and 3 bases from J, leaving 9 bases between.

This chain links TRBV3-1 with TRBJ2-5; D not resolved. Between the trimmed V and J ends, which lost 1 base and 7 bases, there was a span of 13 bases. Germline values: CDR1 LGHDT, CDR2 YNNKEL (reference sequence). This CDR3 contains 14 residues. The CDR3 bases are TGTGCCAGCAGCCAAGGTGCCCTCGCTGGGACCCAGTACTTC. This encodes CASSQGALAGTQYF.

Ten or more counts support this clonotype. The chain links TRBV28 to TRBJ1-2; no clear D gene. V was clipped by 5 bases and J by 4 bases, with 17 bases between them. The CDR3 runs 15 residues. Germline values: CDR1 MDHEN, CDR2 SYDVKM. The CDR3 DNA follows: TGTGCCAGCAGTCCCCCATCGGCCTATCGCTATGGCTACACCTTC. This gives the protein CASSPPSAYRYGYTF.

The chain uses TRBV6-6 and TRBJ2-7; D gene unclear. The V gene's germline CDR1 is MNHNY and CDR2 SVGAGI (reference sequence). The CDR3 sequence is 11 residues long. V lost 6 bases, J lost 6 bases, and 9 bases lay in between. CDR3 in DNA: TGTGCCAGCAGAGAACTTAGCGAGCAGTACTTC. This encodes CASRELSEQYF.

This clonotype appeared many times. The chain uses TRBV20-1 and TRBJ2-7; 12 positions match TRBD1. The CDR3 is 14 residues long. J gave up 2 bases and V 6 bases, and 5 bases lay outside the gene matches. Germline assignment: CDR1 DFQATT and CDR2 SNEGSKA (reference sequence). CDR3 sequence: CSALGQGATYEQYF. The CDR3 DNA reads TGCAGTGCATTGGGACAGGGGGCGACCTACGAGCAGTACTTC.

This clonotype was detected ten times or more. The V call is TRBV4-1, the J call TRBJ2-3; no clear D. Germline lookup yields CDR1 MGHRA and CDR2 YSYEKL. The V end was cut by 1 base, the J end by 0 bases, with 11 bases between. CDR3 size: 16 residues. CDR3 sequence: CASSQADTASTDTQYF. The CDR3 region has the DNA TGCGCCAGCAGCCAAGCTGATACCGCCAGCACAGATACGCAGTATTTT.

The chain employs TRBV29-1 and TRBJ2-7; 7 nucleotides line up with TRBD2. V lost 4 bases, J lost 11 bases, and 17 bases stayed unmatched. The CDR3 runs to 14 residues. Germline V gene sequence: CDR1 SQVTM, CDR2 ANQGSEA. CDR3 loop: CSVGGSGPLPGEYF. The CDR3 nucleotides read TGCAGCGTTGGGGGTAGCGGGCCCCTCCCCGGGGAGTACTTC.

The chain links TRBV10-2 to TRBJ2-3, with 10 bases lining up with TRBD1. This CDR3 is built from 17 residues. The germline V gene encodes CDR1 WSHSY and CDR2 SAAADI. Trimming cost V 2 bases and J 0 bases; bases outside gene matches: 5. The CDR3 loop is CASSELGTGDSTDTQYF. CDR3 DNA: TGCGCCAGCAGTGAGCTCGGGACAGGGGATAGCACAGATACGCAGTATTTT.

This clonotype was seen at least ten times. J is TRBJ1-3 and V is TRBV11-2; no clear D. The CDR3 spans 14 residues. Trimming removed 5 bases from V and 0 bases from J, with 8 bases in between. CDR1 is SGHAT, CDR2 FQNNGV, per germline. CDR3 amino acids: CASSQSNSGNTIYF. CDR3 nucleotides: TGTGCCAGCAGCCAAAGTAACTCTGGAAACACCATATATTTT.

In its sample, this clonotype was seen a few times. The J gene is TRBJ1-5, the V gene TRBV3-1, with D possibly matching TRBD1 (5 bases). Germline V gene sequence: CDR1 LGHDT, CDR2 YNNKEL (reference sequence). V shed 4 bases and J shed 4 bases, with 8 bases lying between them. This CDR3 contains 13 residues. The CDR3 sequence: CASSPRQNQPQHF. In DNA, the CDR3 is TGTGCCAGCAGCCCCAGACAGAATCAGCCCCAGCATTTT.

This clonotype has only a few counts. The rearrangement links TRBV10-2 to TRBJ2-1; 7 bases map to TRBD2. The ends lost 6 bases at V and 0 bases at J; junction bases unmatched: 5. Looked up from germline, CDR1 is WSHSY and CDR2 is SAAADI. The CDR3 is 15 residues long. CDR3 nucleotides: TGCGCCAGCAGCCGTAGCGGGTACTCCTACAATGAGCAGTTCTTC. Protein sequence: CASSRSGYSYNEQFF.

V gene TRBV10-3 combines with J gene TRBJ2-7; TRBD1 matches 10 bases. Germline V lookup: CDR1 ENHRY, CDR2 SYGVKD. CDR3 length: 14 amino acids. V lost 4 bases and J lost 7; bases outside the gene matches: 7. As DNA, the CDR3 is TGTGCCATCAGTGCCCGGGACAGGGGTGGAGAGCAGTACTTC. Encoded protein: CAISARDRGGEQYF.

This rearrangement joins TRBV29-1 to TRBJ2-1; 7 bases are a match to TRBD1. Unmatched junction bases numbered 12, after V lost 8 bases and J lost 5 bases. Germline CDR1 and CDR2: SQVTM and ANQGSEA. CDR3 length: 14 residues. The CDR3 coding sequence is TGCAGCCTCCGTCGAGACAGGGACGACAATGAGCAGTTCTTC. It encodes CSLRRDRDDNEQFF.

This chain connects TRBV20-1 to TRBJ1-4; TRBD1 is a possible D gene (6 bases). CDR1 is DFQATT, CDR2 SNEGSKA, per germline (reference sequence). V lost 1 base and J lost 2, with 14 bases in between. The CDR3 length is 16 residues. CDR3 amino acids: CSARGSHGQTNEKLFF. The CDR3 DNA is TGCAGTGCTAGAGGGTCCCACGGACAGACTAATGAAAAACTGTTTTTT.